This paragraph covers one T cell receptor beta chain sequence. Original handling: Estimates of nucleated cell counts were drawn from the amplification of reference gene primers. Sequencing used immunoSEQ multiplex PCR; TCRdb keeps in-frame clones, though not all of them. That table furnishes V, J and clone size, whereas the DNA furnished D and trimming. The sample consists of approximately 250,000 clones, roughly 82% of them appearing once. This specimen belongs to a study of blood T cell repertoires in COVID-19. Sample: peripheral blood. The receptor was derived from a man aged 35-49 years who had recovered from COVID-19.

This chain's CDR3 is CASSVERRDGNEKLFF. The CDR3 DNA is TGTGCCAGCAGCGTAGAGAGGCGGGACGGTAATGAAAAACTGTTTTTT. The V gene is TRBV9, the J gene TRBJ1-4; tentatively, D is TRBD1 (5 bases). V was clipped by 0 bases and J by 4 bases, with 13 bases between them. The CDR3 is 16 residues long. From germline, CDR1 is SGDLS and CDR2 YYNGEE.